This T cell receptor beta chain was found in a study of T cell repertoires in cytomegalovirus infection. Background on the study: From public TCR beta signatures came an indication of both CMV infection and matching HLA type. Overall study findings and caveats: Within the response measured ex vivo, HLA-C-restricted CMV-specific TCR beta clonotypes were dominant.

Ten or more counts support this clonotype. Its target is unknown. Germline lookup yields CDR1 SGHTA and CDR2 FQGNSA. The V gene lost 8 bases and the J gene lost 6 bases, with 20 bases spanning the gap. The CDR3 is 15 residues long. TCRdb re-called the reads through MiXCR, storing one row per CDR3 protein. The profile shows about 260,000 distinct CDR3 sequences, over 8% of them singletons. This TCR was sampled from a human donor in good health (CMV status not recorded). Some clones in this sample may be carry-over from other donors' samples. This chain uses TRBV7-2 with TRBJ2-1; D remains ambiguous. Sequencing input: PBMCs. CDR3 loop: CASSPPTALRNEQFF. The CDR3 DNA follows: TGTGCCAGCTCTCCCCCTACGGCCTTGCGCAATGAGCAGTTCTTC.